The 29 T cell receptor beta chains presented below share a single source sample, sequenced in a study of cytomegalovirus exposure and HLA in healthy donors (dated by TCRdb to between 2016 and 2019). The library was prepared using the immunoSEQ multiplex PCR assay. For the multiplex PCR, a mixture combining 60 forward primers for TCR Vbeta segments and 13 reverse primers for TCR Jbeta segments was used. Entries here come from immuneACCESS through TCRdb and include only in-frame sequences with V and J called. Some clones fail to appear in such tables; in the studies checked, an unresolved V gene covers under half of the shortfall, and the cause of the remainder is unknown. Present in this sample are approximately 53,000 clones, roughly 80% of which were seen just once. Jointly, the top ten make up less than 3% of the sample. The sample comprised PBMCs. These TCRs come from a woman between 40 and 50 years old in good health and CMV-seropositive.

This clone was observed once. The rearrangement uses TRBV9 and TRBJ1-5; D unresolved. Trimming took off 0 bases at V and 5 bases at J, with 9 bases between the two ends. This CDR3 contains 14 residues. Germline V gene data show CDR1 as SGDLS and CDR2 as YYNGEE. In nucleotides, the CDR3 is TGTGCCAGCAGCGTAGCTGTGGGAGATCAGCCCCAGCATTTT. Its translation: CASSVAVGDQPQHF.

The chain combines TRBV6-1 with TRBJ1-1, with D possibly being TRBD1 (6 bases). This CDR3 has 14 amino acids. The germline CDR1 and CDR2 sequences are MNHNS and SASEGT. Trimming removed 8 bases at V and 1 base at J, with 14 bases between. The CDR3, as DNA: TGTGCCAGCCCTTCCGGGACACAGAACACTGAAGCTTTCTTT. Protein sequence: CASPSGTQNTEAFF.

This clone was counted only a few times. The J gene is TRBJ2-1, the V gene TRBV27, with 8 bases identical to TRBD1. This CDR3 contains 15 residues. J gave up 7 bases and V 5 bases, and 10 bases lay outside the gene matches. Germline CDR1 MNHEY, CDR2 SMNVEV (reference sequence). In DNA form, the CDR3 reads TGTGCCAGCAGTAGAATACAGGGGGGAGGTAATGAGCAGTTCTTC. This sequence encodes CASSRIQGGGNEQFF.

This clone has only one observation. V and J are TRBV11-2 and TRBJ2-3; the D gene is possibly TRBD2 (5 bases). CDR3 length equals 15 residues. V was cut by 3 bases and J by 0 bases, with 10 bases left in between. From germline, CDR1 is SGHAT and CDR2 FQNNGV. The CDR3 here is CASSFGVLSTDTQYF. The CDR3 DNA sequence: TGTGCCAGCAGCTTCGGGGTCTTGAGCACAGATACGCAGTATTTT.

The V call is TRBV10-2, the J call TRBJ2-7; TRBD2 agrees at 13 bases. The germline CDR1 and CDR2 sequences are WSHSY and SAAADI. Losses at the gene ends were 5 bases for V and 1 base for J; bases not matched to a gene: 2. CDR3 length: 15 residues. Here the CDR3 DNA reads TGCGCCAGCAGTATACTAGCGGGGGGGTCCTACGAGCAGTACTTC. It yields the protein CASSILAGGSYEQYF.

The V gene is TRBV4-2, the J gene TRBJ2-1; 12 positions match TRBD2. Trimming cost V 2 bases and J 3 bases; bases outside gene matches: 8. CDR3 length: 18 residues. Germline V CDR1 and CDR2: LGHNA, YNFKEQ. The CDR3 here is CASSQNPLAGGLYNEQFF. DNA for the CDR3: TGTGCCAGCAGCCAAAACCCCCTAGCGGGGGGGCTCTACAATGAGCAGTTCTTC.

The gene calls are TRBV4-2 and TRBJ2-5; 8 positions agree with TRBD2. Losses at the gene ends were 0 bases for V and 4 bases for J; bases not matched to a gene: 7. The CDR3 loop spans 16 amino acids. Germline CDR1 reads LGHNA; CDR2 reads YNFKEQ. CDR3 bases: TGTGCCAGCAGCCAAGAGGTGGGACTAGTGGTAGAGACCCAGTACTTC. Its translation is CASSQEVGLVVETQYF.

CDR3 protein: CASSQGLAETYEQYF. The CDR3 DNA sequence: TGTGCCAGCAGCCAAGGACTAGCGGAGACCTACGAGCAGTACTTC. The rearrangement uses TRBV16 and TRBJ2-7, with TRBD2 matching 10 bases. This CDR3 is 15 amino acids long. Germline loops: CDR1 KGHSY, CDR2 FQNENV. The J segment lost 2 bases and the V segment lost 2 bases, leaving 3 bases of the junction unmatched.

As regards this clone: The sample has other DNA sequences that encode this CDR3 too. CDR3 DNA sequence: TGTGCCTGGAGAGGGCAGGGGGATTCACCCCTCCACTTT. This translates into CAWRGQGDSPLHF. The genes are TRBV30 and TRBJ1-6, with 7 bases that match TRBD1. The V gene's germline CDR1 is GTSNPN and CDR2 SVGIG (reference sequence). The CDR3 sequence is 13 residues long. Trimming removed 3 bases from V and 8 bases from J; junction bases left unmatched: 4.

The genes are TRBV6-5 and TRBJ2-7; D possibly corresponds to TRBD1 (6 bases). Germline V CDR1 and CDR2: MNHEY, SVGAGI. The CDR3 contains 12 residues. V gave up 5 bases and J gave up 3 bases, with 8 bases separating them. CDR3 in amino acids: CASSTGSYEQYF. CDR3 coding DNA: TGTGCCAGCAGTACAGGGAGCTACGAGCAGTACTTC.

This chain uses TRBV30 with TRBJ1-6; TRBD1 aligns across 9 bases. Germline lookup yields CDR1 GTSNPN and CDR2 SVGIG (reference sequence). Losses at the gene ends were 2 bases for V and 7 bases for J; bases not matched to a gene: 6. The CDR3 runs 15 residues. CDR3 region: CAWSQPGQGNSPLHF. The CDR3, as DNA: TGTGCCTGGAGTCAACCGGGACAGGGAAATTCACCCCTCCACTTT. Filled out from reference TRBV30 and TRBJ1-6, the complete variable domain reads SQTIHQWPATLVQPVGSPLSLECTVEGTSNPNLYWYRQAAGRGLQLLFYSVGIGQISSEVPQNLSASRPQDRQFILSSKKLLLSDSGFYLCAWSQPGQGNSPLHFGNGTRLTVT.

J is TRBJ1-2 and V is TRBV30, with 9 nucleotides matching TRBD1. The germline V gene has CDR1 GTSNPN and CDR2 SVGIG (reference sequence). This CDR3 comprises 12 residues. V gave up 5 bases and J gave up 4 bases; unmatched junction bases: 2. CDR3 sequence (DNA): TGTGCCTGGTTGGACAGGGGCTATGGCTACACCTTC. Encoded protein: CAWLDRGYGYTF.

The chain joins TRBV4-3 to TRBJ1-6; 10 bases match TRBD1. The ends lost 3 bases at V and 3 bases at J; junction bases unmatched: 5. Germline CDR1 and CDR2: LGHNA and YSLEER. The CDR3 loop spans 17 amino acids. This chain's CDR3 is CASSQGDRGLYNSPLHF. The CDR3 coding sequence is TGCGCCAGCAGCCAGGGGGACAGGGGACTCTATAATTCACCCCTCCACTTT.

There are a few counts of this clone. The V and J genes are TRBV6-1 and TRBJ1-5, with D perhaps matching TRBD1 (6 bases). The CDR3 runs 15 residues. From germline, CDR1 is MNHNS and CDR2 SASEGT. Trimming cost V 3 bases and J 1 base, with 10 bases left between them. The CDR3 is CASSENRASNQPQHF. The CDR3 coding sequence is TGTGCCAGCAGTGAGAACAGGGCGAGCAATCAGCCCCAGCATTTT.

This clone came up a few times. This sequence joins TRBV28 and TRBJ1-5; TRBD1 aligns across 7 bases. CDR1 is MDHEN and CDR2 is SYDVKM in the germline V gene. The CDR3 has 16 amino acids. J lost 1 base, V lost 7 bases, and 10 bases had no gene match. CDR3 sequence: CASKDGKQGSNQPQHF. CDR3 coding DNA: TGTGCCAGCAAAGATGGGAAACAGGGGAGCAATCAGCCCCAGCATTTT.

The V gene is TRBV4-1, the J gene TRBJ2-7; D is ambiguous. The CDR3 extends over 13 amino acids. The germline V and J ends were trimmed by 0 bases and 4 bases, with 7 bases remaining between them. CDR1 and CDR2 from the germline V gene are MGHRA and YSYEKL. This CDR3 reads CASSQDLGYEQYF. The CDR3 DNA sequence: TGCGCCAGCAGCCAAGATCTCGGTTACGAGCAGTACTTC.

This chain uses TRBV11-2 with TRBJ1-1; TRBD1 is a possible D gene (5 bases). V was clipped by 1 base and J by 6 bases, with 12 bases between them. Germline CDR1 reads SGHAT; CDR2 reads FQNNGV. The CDR3 length is 14 residues. CDR3: CASSLGGRVSEAFF. In DNA form, the CDR3 reads TGTGCCAGCAGCTTAGGGGGCCGGGTCTCTGAAGCTTTCTTT.

The chain has TRBV2 and TRBJ1-4; TRBD1 matches at 8 bases. Germline assignment: CDR1 SNHLY and CDR2 FYNNEI. With 3 bases clipped from V and 5 bases from J, the junction kept 2 bases outside the gene matches. This CDR3 is 14 amino acids long. The CDR3 spells CASSDQGANEKLFF. The CDR3 DNA is TGTGCCAGCAGTGATCAGGGGGCAAATGAAAAACTGTTTTTT.

This clone was observed a handful of times. The rearrangement uses TRBV7-6 and TRBJ1-5; 9 bases line up with TRBD1. Trimming cost V 2 bases and J 6 bases; bases outside gene matches: 5. Germline lookup yields CDR1 SGHVS and CDR2 FNYEAQ. The length of the CDR3 is 15 residues. The CDR3 loop reads CASSLSTGGGQPQHF. In nucleotides, the CDR3 is TGTGCCAGCAGCTTATCGACAGGGGGAGGTCAGCCCCAGCATTTT.

The genes are TRBV13 and TRBJ2-3; tentative D call: TRBD2 (7 bases). CDR3 length: 19 residues. CDR1 and CDR2 (germline): PRHDT, FYEKMQ (reference sequence). Trimming took 4 bases from V and 0 from J, leaving 23 bases between them. CDR3 sequence: CASSSNRIAGGGSTDTQYF. As DNA, the CDR3 is TGTGCCAGCAGCTCGAATCGCATTGCGGGCGGGGGCAGCACAGATACGCAGTATTTT.

The chain combines TRBV19 with TRBJ1-4; TRBD1 matches 7 bases. The trim removed 6 bases at V and 4 bases at J, leaving 8 bases unmatched. CDR1 LNHDA and CDR2 SQIVND come from the germline V gene (reference sequence). The CDR3 consists of 15 residues. The CDR3 is CASSRGTANNEKLFF. CDR3 DNA: TGTGCCAGTAGCCGAGGGACAGCAAATAATGAAAAACTGTTTTTT.

V gene TRBV27 combines with J gene TRBJ1-2; TRBD1 matches 8 bases. V lost 2 bases to trimming and J lost 8 bases; unmatched junction nucleotides: 10. Germline assignment: CDR1 MNHEY and CDR2 SMNVEV (reference sequence). The length of the CDR3 is 15 residues. The CDR3 nucleotides are TGTGCCAGCAGTTTAAGGACGGGACAGGTCGGGGGCTACACCTTC. Encoded protein: CASSLRTGQVGGYTF.

The chain has TRBV5-1 and TRBJ2-1; D is possibly TRBD2 (6 bases). This CDR3 spans 14 amino acids. Germline loops: CDR1 SGHRS, CDR2 YFSETQ. Trimming stripped 4 bases from V and 10 bases from J, with 18 bases between. The CDR3, as DNA: TGCGCCAGCAGCGTTCCCGGGGGAAGCCGCGAGCAGTTCTTC. It translates to CASSVPGGSREQFF.

This clone was observed a single time. The chain has TRBV10-3 and TRBJ2-3, with 7 bases matching TRBD2. The J segment lost 4 bases and the V segment lost 8 bases, leaving 6 bases of the junction unmatched. Looked up from germline, CDR1 is ENHRY and CDR2 is SYGVKD. CDR3 length: 13 residues. The CDR3: CAIGGAGADTQYF. The CDR3 DNA follows: TGTGCCATCGGCGGGGCGGGAGCAGATACGCAGTATTTT.

The V call is TRBV19, the J call TRBJ1-4, with D possibly being TRBD1 (6 bases). V lost 5 bases and J 5 bases, leaving 15 bases between the germline ends. Germline assignment: CDR1 LNHDA and CDR2 SQIVND (reference sequence). The CDR3 is 15 residues long. CDR3 nucleotide sequence: TGTGCCAGTAGTGCCGGACAGTCAGACAATGAAAAACTGTTTTTT. Its protein is CASSAGQSDNEKLFF.

CDR3 nucleotides: TGCGCCAGCAGCCGCCCGGGACAGAACACTGAAGCTTTCTTT. Translating gives CASSRPGQNTEAFF. The chain employs TRBV5-1 and TRBJ1-1; possibly TRBD1 for D (6 bases). From germline, CDR1 is SGHRS and CDR2 YFSETQ. This CDR3 spans 14 amino acids. Between the trimmed V and J ends, which lost 4 bases and 1 base, there was a span of 11 bases.

The V call is TRBV5-1, the J call TRBJ2-6; maybe TRBD2 (6 bases). The germline V gene has CDR1 SGHRS and CDR2 YFSETQ. CDR3 length equals 16 residues. Trimming removed 4 bases at V and 1 base at J, with 12 bases between. CDR3 amino acids: CASSPIGGSGANVLTF. The CDR3 nucleotides read TGCGCCAGCAGCCCCATCGGGGGATCTGGGGCCAACGTCCTGACTTTC.

The rearrangement uses TRBV11-2 and TRBJ2-7, with TRBD1 matching 7 bases. The CDR3 consists of 14 residues. Germline V gene sequence: CDR1 SGHAT, CDR2 FQNNGV. With 5 bases clipped from V and 6 bases from J, the junction kept 10 bases outside the gene matches. The CDR3 protein is CASSLQTGWSEQYF. CDR3 bases: TGTGCCAGCAGCCTACAGACAGGGTGGTCCGAGCAGTACTTC.

CDR3 DNA: TGTGCCAGCAGCTTAGGCGGTGCGAGTACTGATACGCAGTATTTT. It yields the protein CASSLGGASTDTQYF. This sequence joins TRBV7-8 and TRBJ2-3; no reliable D call. There are 15 residues in the CDR3. V lost 1 base and J lost 6, with 14 bases in between. In germline, CDR1 is SGHVS, CDR2 FQNEAQ.